This T cell receptor (beta chain) was obtained from a study of blood T cell repertoires in COVID-19. Assay: immunoSEQ multiplex PCR; the TCRdb copy retains only in-frame clones and omits some. The sample has some 300,000 clones; roughly 90% are singletons. The source is a man aged 18 to 30 with active or convalescent COVID-19. What was sequenced was peripheral blood.

The CDR3 sequence is CASSVGAFSGNTIYF. In DNA, the CDR3 is TGTGCCAGCAGCGTAGGGGCATTCTCTGGAAACACCATATATTTT. The chain is built from TRBV9 and TRBJ1-3; D call uncertain. V was clipped by 0 bases and J by 0 bases, with 7 bases between them. CDR1 and CDR2 (germline): SGDLS, YYNGEE. This CDR3 has 15 residues. Looking up the rest from reference TRBV9 and TRBJ1-3 gives the full variable domain: DSGVTQTPKHLITATGQRVTLRCSPRSGDLSVYWYQQSLDQGLQFLIQYYNGEERAKGNILERFSAQQFPDLHSELNLSSLELGDSALYFCASSVGAFSGNTIYFGEGSWLTVV.